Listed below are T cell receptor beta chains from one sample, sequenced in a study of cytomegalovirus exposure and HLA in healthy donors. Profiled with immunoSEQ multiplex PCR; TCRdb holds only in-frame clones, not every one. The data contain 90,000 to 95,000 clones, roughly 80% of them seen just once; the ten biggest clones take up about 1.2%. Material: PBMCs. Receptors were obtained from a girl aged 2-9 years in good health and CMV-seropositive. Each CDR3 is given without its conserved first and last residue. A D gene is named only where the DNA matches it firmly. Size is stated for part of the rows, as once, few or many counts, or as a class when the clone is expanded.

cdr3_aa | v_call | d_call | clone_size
ASSRSGKANYGYT | TRBV6-5 | - | -
ASRRSSGNTIY | TRBV19 | - | -
SVFTQGAGNQPQH | TRBV29-1 | TRBD1 | -
SALLANEQF | TRBV20-1 | - | -
ASSLGGGTNTDTQY | TRBV5-1 | - | -
ASSQSQGDGYT | TRBV4-3 | - | -
ASSSIRYQETQY | TRBV7-9 | - | few
ASSPYRHGDGEQY | TRBV18 | - | -
ASSGQGARGYGYT | TRBV28 | TRBD1 | -
ASSLGGAGTEAF | TRBV5-1 | - | few
ATYGFGYT | TRBV25-1 | - | -
ASSPGLTNTEAF | TRBV6-5 | - | -
ASSKGQGGPRVTEAF | TRBV21-1 | - | once
ASSVEGDSHVPYNEQF | TRBV9 | - | -
ASSLAMIAGNYEQY | TRBV7-8 | TRBD2 | -
ASRPRDQETQY | TRBV4-1 | - | -